One sample yielded the 17 T cell receptor beta chains listed below, sequenced in a study of blood T cell repertoires in COVID-19 (dated by TCRdb to 2018 to 2021). Receptor libraries were prepared by the immunoSEQ multiplex PCR assay. TCRdb obtained this table from immuneACCESS and retained in-frame rearrangements with V and J assigned. These tables miss some clones; where compared with another copy, unresolved V genes account for less than half of the shortfall, and the remainder is unexplained. The sample table contains about 130,000 clones; only one count was recorded for around 89% of them. 4.3% of the sample goes to the ten largest clones. The sample taken for sequencing was peripheral blood. Receptors originate from a man between 60 and 75 years old with COVID-19, enrolled during active disease.

This clone has only one observation. The chain carries TRBV3-1 (or the pseudogene TRBV3-2) and TRBJ2-7; D is possibly TRBD2 (5 bases). Germline V gene sequence: CDR1 LGHDT, CDR2 YNNKEL (reference sequence). The CDR3 covers 16 residues. V was trimmed by 0 bases and J by 3 bases, leaving 15 bases between them. The CDR3 sequence: CASSQDMGASFYEQYF. The CDR3 DNA follows: TGTGCCAGCAGCCAAGATATGGGAGCCTCATTCTACGAGCAGTACTTC.

The V gene is TRBV19, the J gene TRBJ1-1; D not certain. The V gene's germline CDR1 is LNHDA and CDR2 SQIVND (reference sequence). The V end lost 0 bases, the J end lost 5 bases, and 13 bases lay between the germline ends. This CDR3 has 15 amino acids. The CDR3 DNA sequence: TGTGCCAGTAGTATAGATCCGGGGAGGCGTACTGAAGCTTTCTTT. It codes for CASSIDPGRRTEAFF.

This clone appeared a single time. The chain recombines TRBV11-2 with TRBJ2-5, with D uncertain. The CDR3 covers 14 residues. Germline V lookup: CDR1 SGHAT, CDR2 FQNNGV. V lost 4 bases and J lost 0, with 9 bases in between. The CDR3 loop reads CASSSEAYQETQYF. The CDR3 region has the DNA TGTGCCAGCAGCTCCGAGGCGTACCAAGAGACCCAGTACTTC.

The chain couples TRBV20-1 to TRBJ1-4; D not certain. The CDR3 extends over 13 amino acids. The germline V gene has CDR1 DFQATT and CDR2 SNEGSKA (reference sequence). Trimming left V 3 bases short and J 10 bases short, with 15 bases between. The CDR3, as DNA: TGCAGTGCTAGTTTGGGGAGGGCCGCAAAACTGTTTTTT. As protein: CSASLGRAAKLFF.

This clone has just one count. The gene calls are TRBV5-6 and TRBJ2-5; 8 bases are shared with TRBD1. V lost 4 bases, J lost 4 bases, and 15 bases stayed unmatched. CDR1 and CDR2 (germline): SGHDT, YYEEEE. The CDR3 contains 17 residues. In DNA form, the CDR3 reads TGTGCCAGCAGCCCTATTCCGCCAGGGGGCAGGGGAGAGACCCAGTACTTC. This translates into CASSPIPPGGRGETQYF.

The chain links TRBV10-3 to TRBJ1-1, with D possibly being TRBD1 (6 bases). From germline, CDR1 is ENHRY and CDR2 SYGVKD. The germline V and J ends were trimmed by 7 bases and 1 base, with 13 bases remaining between them. This CDR3 has 14 residues. The DNA for the CDR3 is TGTGCCATCAATTCCGGGGACACGAACACTGAAGCTTTCTTT. Protein sequence: CAINSGDTNTEAFF.

The gene calls are TRBV5-1 and TRBJ2-2; D gene uncertain. V lost 1 base and J 1 base, leaving 8 bases between the germline ends. The CDR3 has 15 amino acids. The germline CDR1 and CDR2 sequences are SGHRS and YFSETQ. The CDR3 spells CASSLTTGNTGELFF. The CDR3 bases are TGCGCCAGCAGCTTGACTACGGGGAACACCGGGGAGCTGTTTTTT.

This clone has just a few counts. The J gene is TRBJ1-2, the V gene TRBV19; a weak D match, TRBD1 (6 bases). V lost 3 bases and J lost 4, with 15 bases in between. The CDR3 totals 15 residues. Germline V gene data show CDR1 as LNHDA and CDR2 as SQIVND (reference sequence). CDR3 nucleotide sequence: TGTGCCAGTAGTATCCGGGACGCCAGGGGCTATGGCTACACCTTC. Translation: CASSIRDARGYGYTF.

The rearrangement uses TRBV27 and TRBJ2-3; 7 bases match TRBD2. Germline V CDR1 and CDR2: MNHEY, SMNVEV (reference sequence). V was pared by 2 bases and J by 3 bases, with 11 bases of the junction left unmatched. CDR3 length equals 17 residues. This CDR3 reads CASSLGTGGGRTDTQYF. The CDR3 DNA sequence: TGTGCCAGCAGTTTAGGAACTGGCGGGGGTAGAACAGATACGCAGTATTTT.

The chain links TRBV6-5 to TRBJ1-2; 10 nucleotides align to TRBD1. The trim removed 5 bases at V and 6 bases at J, leaving 3 bases unmatched. In germline, CDR1 is MNHEY, CDR2 SVGAGI. The CDR3 loop spans 13 amino acids. CDR3 protein: CASSPDRGHGYTF. In nucleotides, the CDR3 is TGTGCCAGCAGTCCCGACAGGGGGCATGGCTACACCTTC.

The V gene is TRBV7-8, the J gene TRBJ2-7; 8 bases are a match to TRBD2. The V and J ends lost 5 bases and 6 bases, in that order; junction bases with no gene match: 6. In germline, CDR1 is SGHVS, CDR2 FQNEAQ. The CDR3 has 13 amino acids. For the CDR3, the DNA is TGTGCCAGCAGCCCTGGGACTAGGGCCGAGCAGTACTTC. It is translated as CASSPGTRAEQYF. The complete variable domain, with remaining parts taken from reference TRBV7-8 and TRBJ2-7, reads GAGVSQSPRYKVAKRGQDVALRCDPISGHVSLFWYQQALGQGPEFLTYFQNEAQLDKSGLPSDRFFAERPEGSVSTLKIQRTQQEDSAVYLCASSPGTRAEQYFGPGTRLTVT.

V gene TRBV7-8 combines with J gene TRBJ1-6; 10 bases line up with TRBD1. Per the germline V gene, CDR1 is SGHVS and CDR2 is FQNEAQ. V lost 3 bases and J lost 5; bases outside the gene matches: 1. CDR3 length: 15 residues. CDR3 nucleotides: TGTGCCAGCAGCTTGGGGACAGGGGATAATTCACCCCTCCACTTT. This sequence encodes CASSLGTGDNSPLHF. Combining the CDR3 with reference TRBV7-8 and TRBJ1-6 gives the whole variable domain GAGVSQSPRYKVAKRGQDVALRCDPISGHVSLFWYQQALGQGPEFLTYFQNEAQLDKSGLPSDRFFAERPEGSVSTLKIQRTQQEDSAVYLCASSLGTGDNSPLHFGNGTRLTVT.

This clone was seen a single time. One end of the junction is discordant with germline, which a read error may explain. The chain employs TRBV12-3 or TRBV12-4 and TRBJ2-7; 7 positions agree with TRBD1. This CDR3 is built from 12 residues. CDR3 region: CASSLRGTAAKF. The CDR3 DNA reads TGTGCCAGCAGTTTAAGGGGGACAGCCGCTAAGTTC.

The V call is TRBV5-1, the J call TRBJ2-1; TRBD1 matches at 10 bases. The CDR3 runs to 15 residues. Trimming removed 5 bases from V and 5 bases from J; junction bases left unmatched: 7. Germline CDR1 is SGHRS and CDR2 is YFSETQ. CDR3 DNA sequence: TGCGCCAGCAGTTATATCGGGACAGGGGACAATGAGCAGTTCTTC. Its translation is CASSYIGTGDNEQFF.

The rearrangement uses TRBV7-9 and TRBJ2-5; 11 bases fit TRBD1. This CDR3 has 16 amino acids. After removal of 4 bases from V and 5 bases from J, the junction contained 9 bases not matched to a gene. CDR1 SEHNR and CDR2 FQNEAQ come from the germline V gene (reference sequence). CDR3 bases: TGTGCCAGCAGCTCAGCTAGGACAGGGGGCATGGAGACCCAGTACTTC. Protein product: CASSSARTGGMETQYF.

This CDR3 reads CASSQDGLADNEQFF. The CDR3 DNA is TGCGCCAGCAGCCAAGATGGTCTAGCCGACAATGAGCAGTTCTTC. This rearrangement joins TRBV4-3 to TRBJ2-1; perhaps TRBD2 as D (5 bases). The CDR3 has 15 residues. CDR1 and CDR2 (germline): LGHNA, YSLEER. V lost 0 bases to trimming and J lost 5 bases, with 11 bases between them.

This chain uses TRBV7-2 with TRBJ1-1, with 8 nucleotides matching TRBD1. CDR3 length: 14 residues. Looked up from germline, CDR1 is SGHTA and CDR2 is FQGNSA. The V gene end was trimmed by 3 bases and the J gene end by 4 bases; junction bases not matched to a gene: 4. The CDR3 nucleotides read TGTGCCAGCAGCTTTGACAGGGGCTCCACTGAAGCTTTCTTT. Protein product: CASSFDRGSTEAFF.